A single sample gave rise to the 27 T cell receptor beta chains below, sequenced in a study of blood T cell repertoires in COVID-19. TCRdb keeps only in-frame clones here, not all; method: immunoSEQ multiplex PCR. The sample lists about 89,000 clones; about 80% were seen once. Material for sequencing was peripheral blood. The receptor source for this set is a woman older than 75 with acute or convalescent COVID-19.

This clone came up a few times. J is TRBJ2-3 and V is TRBV3-1 (or the pseudogene TRBV3-2); 10 positions agree with TRBD2. The CDR3 is made up of 14 amino acids. The V gene's germline CDR1 is LGHDT and CDR2 YNNKEL (reference sequence). Trimming removed 6 bases from V and 2 bases from J; junction bases left unmatched: 2. The CDR3 DNA follows: TGTGCCAGCAGGAGCGGGAGGGCCACAGATACGCAGTATTTT. Translated, it gives CASRSGRATDTQYF.

The chain is built from TRBV3-1 (or the pseudogene TRBV3-2) and TRBJ2-5; 10 bases match TRBD2. The V and J ends lost 2 bases and 2 bases, in that order; junction bases with no gene match: 5. CDR1 and CDR2 (germline): LGHDT, YNNKEL (reference sequence). The CDR3 is 16 residues long. For the CDR3, the DNA is TGTGCCAGCAGCCAACCTAGCGGGGGATATCAAGAGACCCAGTACTTC. It specifies CASSQPSGGYQETQYF.

V is TRBV24-1 and J is TRBJ1-1; D perhaps matches TRBD1 (6 bases). The V gene's germline CDR1 is KGHDR and CDR2 SFDVKD. This CDR3 is 18 amino acids long. Trimming left V 0 bases short and J 4 bases short, with 20 bases between. The CDR3 loop is CATSDLAGGLSGRTEAFF. The DNA for the CDR3 is TGTGCCACCAGTGATTTGGCGGGGGGCCTATCGGGTCGCACTGAAGCTTTCTTT.

The chain has TRBV7-2 and TRBJ2-3; D unclear. Trimming pared 5 bases from V and 4 bases from J, leaving 7 bases between. CDR1 and CDR2 from the germline V gene are SGHTA and FQGNSA. The CDR3 has 12 amino acids. CDR3 sequence (DNA): TGTGCCAGCAGCCCTCCCTCAGATACGCAGTATTTT. It encodes CASSPPSDTQYF.

The chain carries TRBV19 and TRBJ2-4, with a tentative D call TRBD2 (7 bases). Germline values: CDR1 LNHDA, CDR2 SQIVND (reference sequence). The CDR3 has 21 amino acids. Trimming pared 11 bases from V and 6 bases from J, leaving 41 bases between. The CDR3 loop is CARPRREVYREGEMIGNIQYF. The DNA for the CDR3 is TGTGCCCGCCCACGTAGGGAAGTCTATAGGGAGGGGGAAATGATTGGAAACATTCAGTACTTC.

This sequence joins TRBV7-2 and TRBJ1-4; 7 nucleotides align to TRBD1. The CDR3 consists of 14 residues. Per the germline V gene, CDR1 is SGHTA and CDR2 is FQGNSA. Losses at the gene ends were 5 bases for V and 7 bases for J; bases not matched to a gene: 7. CDR3 nucleotides: TGTGCCAGCAGCCCGACAGGGTTTGGTGAAAAACTGTTTTTT. Encoded protein: CASSPTGFGEKLFF.

V gene TRBV2 combines with J gene TRBJ1-5, with D tentatively TRBD1 (5 bases). Trimming cost V 3 bases and J 6 bases, with 12 bases left between them. The CDR3 is 14 amino acids. Germline V gives CDR1 SNHLY, CDR2 FYNNEI. This chain's CDR3 is CASSERSGRQPQHF. The CDR3 coding sequence is TGTGCCAGCAGTGAGAGATCAGGGCGTCAGCCCCAGCATTTT. Based on the CDR3 plus reference TRBV2 and TRBJ1-5, the full variable domain is EPEVTQTPSHQVTQMGQEVILRCVPISNHLYFYWYRQILGQKVEFLVSFYNNEISEKSEIFDDQFSVERPDGSNFTLKIRSTKLEDSAMYFCASSERSGRQPQHFGDGTRLSIL.

The sample holds a few counts of this clone. Here the CDR3 reads CASSTDVGGRAFF. Written as DNA, the CDR3 is TGTGCCAGTAGTACAGACGTCGGAGGGAGAGCTTTCTTT. The chain employs TRBV19 and TRBJ1-1; D is undetermined. Germline V gene data show CDR1 as LNHDA and CDR2 as SQIVND (reference sequence). Trimming removed 4 bases at V and 10 bases at J, with 16 bases between. The CDR3 is 13 residues long.

The chain recombines TRBV19 with TRBJ2-7; D perhaps matches TRBD2 (6 bases). This CDR3 contains 14 residues. Trimming took 5 bases from V and 0 from J, leaving 11 bases between them. Per germline, CDR1 LNHDA and CDR2 SQIVND (reference sequence). In nucleotides, the CDR3 is TGTGCCAGTAGTTCTAGCGCTAGCTCCTACGAGCAGTACTTC. Protein product: CASSSSASSYEQYF.

The sample holds one count of this clone. The rearrangement links TRBV5-5 to TRBJ2-6; D not certain. Looked up from germline, CDR1 is SGHKS and CDR2 is YYEKEE (reference sequence). V was pared by 0 bases and J by 0 bases, with 4 bases between. The CDR3 length is 15 residues. The CDR3 sequence is CASSLVSSGANVLTF. The CDR3 DNA is TGTGCCAGCAGCTTGGTCTCCTCTGGGGCCAACGTCCTGACTTTC.

The chain carries TRBV2 and TRBJ2-1; D unresolved. Trimming left V 0 bases short and J 6 bases short, with 15 bases between. This CDR3 comprises 16 residues. CDR1 and CDR2 from the germline V gene are SNHLY and FYNNEI. The CDR3 nucleotides are TGTGCCAGCAGTGAAGCGCTTCCCCAGGTCGGCAATGAGCAGTTCTTC. It specifies CASSEALPQVGNEQFF.

This clone was recorded a few times. The rearrangement uses TRBV4-2 and TRBJ2-1; 7 bases align to TRBD2. CDR3 length equals 16 residues. In germline, CDR1 is LGHNA, CDR2 YNFKEQ. V shed 0 bases, J shed 6 bases, and the junction held 8 bases outside the gene matches. The CDR3 DNA reads TGTGCCAGCAGCCAAGATTCGGCGGGAGTAAGCAATGAGCAGTTCTTC. It yields the protein CASSQDSAGVSNEQFF.

CDR3: CASRQGGNLHTGELFF. In DNA form, the CDR3 reads TGTGCCAGCAGGCAGGGAGGGAACCTTCACACCGGGGAGCTGTTTTTT. This chain joins TRBV6-4 and TRBJ2-2; the match to TRBD2 covers 7 bases. The V segment lost 6 bases and the J segment 3 bases; nucleotides outside the gene matches: 10. The CDR3 is 16 residues long. In germline, CDR1 is MRHNA, CDR2 SNTAGT.

The genes are TRBV27 and TRBJ2-7; maybe TRBD1 (7 bases). The V end lost 7 bases, the J end lost 1 base, and 20 bases lay between the germline ends. The CDR3 runs 16 residues. Germline V gene sequence: CDR1 MNHEY, CDR2 SMNVEV (reference sequence). The CDR3, as DNA: TGTGCCAGCACTCTCCCGCAGGGGGAGGTGTCCTACGAGCAGTACTTC. It translates to CASTLPQGEVSYEQYF.

V usage is TRBV15 and J usage is TRBJ1-2; 7 bases are a match to TRBD1. Germline V gene data show CDR1 as LNHNV and CDR2 as YYDKDF (reference sequence). The CDR3 totals 14 residues. V shed 0 bases, J shed 4 bases, and the junction held 2 bases outside the gene matches. CDR3: CATSREGQRYGYTF. DNA of the CDR3: TGTGCCACCAGCAGAGAGGGACAGCGCTATGGCTACACCTTC.

This chain links TRBV18 with TRBJ1-5; TRBD1 aligns across 7 bases. The J segment lost 2 bases and the V segment lost 3 bases, leaving 1 base of the junction unmatched. Germline-derived CDR1 and CDR2 are KGHSH and LQKENI. The length of the CDR3 is 14 residues. The CDR3 is CASSPTGGNQPQHF. The CDR3 bases are TGTGCCAGCTCACCCACAGGGGGCAATCAGCCCCAGCATTTT.

Written as DNA, the CDR3 is TGTGCCAGCAGCTCTCGGACTAGCGGGGGGGCCCCCACAGATACGCAGTATTTT. It yields the protein CASSSRTSGGAPTDTQYF. The chain has TRBV5-4 and TRBJ2-3; 15 bases fit TRBD2. The CDR3 length is 18 residues. Germline CDR1 reads SGHNT; CDR2 reads YYREEE (reference sequence). J was trimmed by 2 bases and V by 3 bases; bases with no gene match: 7.

This sequence joins TRBV7-3 and TRBJ2-1, with TRBD1 matching over 7 bases. CDR3 length: 14 amino acids. V lost 5 bases and J lost 6; bases outside the gene matches: 7. CDR1 and CDR2 from the germline V gene are SGHTA and FQGTGA. The CDR3 DNA reads TGTGCCAGCAGCGGACCGGGACAGAGCAATGAGCAGTTCTTC. Amino acids: CASSGPGQSNEQFF.

CDR3 region: CASSRMSGGPNLAKNIQYF. Here the CDR3 DNA reads TGTGCCAGCAGCCGGATGAGCGGGGGCCCAAATCTAGCCAAAAACATTCAGTACTTC. The chain combines TRBV3-1 (or the pseudogene TRBV3-2) with TRBJ2-4; 8 bases agree with TRBD2. Germline CDR1 LGHDT, CDR2 YNNKEL (reference sequence). The CDR3 extends over 19 amino acids. V lost 4 bases, J lost 0 bases, and 14 bases stayed unmatched.

The J gene is TRBJ2-1, the V gene TRBV3-1 (or the pseudogene TRBV3-2); 9 nucleotides match TRBD2. Germline CDR1 and CDR2: LGHDT and YNNKEL (reference sequence). This CDR3 contains 18 residues. Trimming removed 0 bases from V and 0 bases from J; junction bases left unmatched: 6. The CDR3 DNA is TGTGCCAGCAGCCAAGAGATACTAGCGGGTAGCTCCTACAATGAGCAGTTCTTC. This encodes CASSQEILAGSSYNEQFF.

The chain carries TRBV20-1 and TRBJ2-3, with D possibly TRBD2 on 6 matching bases. The CDR3 is 14 residues long. V gave up 3 bases and J gave up 1 base, with 11 bases separating them. Germline V gives CDR1 DFQATT, CDR2 SNEGSKA (reference sequence). This chain's CDR3 is CSASSGEGTDTQYF. In DNA form, the CDR3 reads TGCAGTGCTAGTTCCGGGGAGGGCACAGATACGCAGTATTTT.

The chain links TRBV4-1 to TRBJ2-1; 10 bases are shared with TRBD2. Looked up from germline, CDR1 is MGHRA and CDR2 is YSYEKL. CDR3 size: 17 residues. V shed 3 bases, J shed 2 bases, and the junction held 7 bases outside the gene matches. The CDR3 is CASSQPPSGGPYNEQFF. CDR3 in DNA: TGCGCCAGCAGCCAGCCTCCTAGCGGGGGCCCCTACAATGAGCAGTTCTTC.

For this clone: The junction differs from germline at one of its ends, possibly a read error. The rearrangement joins TRBV7-3 to TRBJ1-1; D is perhaps TRBD1 (5 bases). Germline CDR1 and CDR2: SGHTA and FQGTGA. The CDR3 has 15 amino acids. The CDR3 bases are TGTGCCAGCAGCTTAAGTCCGGGGGGGAACGCTGAAGCTTTCTTT. It encodes CASSLSPGGNAEAFF.

This chain links TRBV3-1 (or the pseudogene TRBV3-2) with TRBJ1-1, with D uncertain. The CDR3 runs 14 residues. V lost 0 bases and J lost 0, with 5 bases in between. Germline V CDR1 and CDR2: LGHDT, YNNKEL (reference sequence). The CDR3 DNA reads TGTGCCAGCAGCCAAGAACCGGTGAACACTGAAGCTTTCTTT. Amino acids: CASSQEPVNTEAFF.

The V and J genes are TRBV27 and TRBJ1-2, with TRBD1 identical over 11 bases. The CDR3 runs 13 residues. V gave up 5 bases and J gave up 7 bases; unmatched junction bases: 3. Germline loops: CDR1 MNHEY, CDR2 SMNVEV (reference sequence). CDR3 nucleotides: TGTGCCAGCAGTCATGGGACAGGGGGTGGCTACACCTTC. This gives the protein CASSHGTGGGYTF.

With respect to this clone: The junction departs from germline at one end; a sequencing error may be responsible. The chain employs TRBV25-1 and TRBJ1-2; D not certain. CDR1 and CDR2 (germline): MGHDK, SYGVNS. The length of the CDR3 is 17 residues. This CDR3 is CASSELGTGMTNYGYTF. For the CDR3, the DNA is TGTGCCAGCAGCGAATTGGGCACGGGGATGACTAACTATGGCTACACCTTC.

The chain recombines TRBV29-1 with TRBJ1-1, with 9 bases fitting TRBD1. From germline, CDR1 is SQVTM and CDR2 ANQGSEA. Trimming cost V 4 bases and J 6 bases; bases outside gene matches: 12. The CDR3 spans 15 residues. CDR3 region: CSVVPGQGLGAEAFF. The CDR3 DNA is TGCAGCGTTGTCCCGGGACAGGGTTTGGGCGCTGAAGCTTTCTTT.